This T cell receptor (beta chain) was sequenced for a study of regulatory T cells in long-lasting Graves disease. Study context: Over 5 years on antithyroid drugs plus positive TSH receptor antibodies marked Graves' disease as persistent.

Broader study findings: Newly diagnosed Graves' patients exceeded persistent ones in TCR diversity. No thyroid tissue was studied; the work used peripheral blood only.

Libraries of TCR beta came from iRepertoire HTBI primers plus Arm-PCR of CDR3 regions. TCRdb processed the multiplex PCR reads anew with MiXCR; each CDR3 protein has one entry. The table records some 330,000 distinct CDR3 sequences, 23% of them present only once. This clonotype was observed many times. Its specificity is unknown. Noted time point: persistent/refractory GD, antithyroid drugs over 5 years with positive TRAb. There was RNA extracted from PBMCs, and the TCR library was made from it. The material was peripheral blood mononuclear cells (PBMCs), obtained when the disease was refractory, from a patient treated with antithyroid drugs. The clonotype originates from a woman between 40 and 55 years old with Graves disease.

DNA for the CDR3: TGCAGTGCTAGACGGACTAGCGGGAGGAATGAGCAGTTCTTC. The encoded protein is CSARRTSGRNEQFF. V gene TRBV20-1 combines with J gene TRBJ2-1, with 14 bases that match TRBD2. The CDR3 extends over 14 amino acids. The V gene end was trimmed by 2 bases and the J gene end by 7 bases; junction bases not matched to a gene: 1. Germline assignment: CDR1 DFQATT and CDR2 SNEGSKA (reference sequence).